The rows below give T cell receptor beta chains drawn from one sample of a study of shared clonotypes between healthy human individuals. Measured with immunoSEQ multiplex PCR; TCRdb has only the in-frame clones, and not every one. This sample has more than 550,000 clones, with around 90% found just once. Sequencing was carried out using memory CD8+ T cells from PBMCs. These receptors originate from a man younger than 30 in good health. Some clones in this sample may be carry-over from other donors' samples. CDR3s include the opening cysteine and the closing phenylalanine or tryptophan. The order of the fields is clone size, D gene, V gene, J gene, CDR3 DNA, CDR3 protein. The D gene is left open where the match is weak. For some rows the clone size is stated as once, few or many, or as a class when expanded; others skip it.

.	.	TRBV9	TRBJ1-5	TGTGCCAGCAGCGAGGGGGGCCAAACTCAGCCCCAGCATTTT	CASSEGGQTQPQHF
.	TRBD2	TRBV19	TRBJ2-7	TGTGCCAGTAGTAGCGGGAGGTTCCTCGAGCAGTACTTC	CASSSGRFLEQYF
.	.	TRBV9	TRBJ1-2	TGTGCCAGCAGCGCCCAGGGTTATGGCTACACCTTC	CASSAQGYGYTF
.	.	TRBV13	TRBJ2-1	TGTGCCAGCAGCTTCCGACAGGCGGAGAATGAGCAGTTCTTC	CASSFRQAENEQFF
.	.	TRBV6-5	TRBJ2-3	TGTGCCAGCAGTTATGGGGGCCTAGGAGACACGCAGTATTTT	CASSYGGLGDTQYF
.	.	TRBV27	TRBJ2-6	TGTGCCAGCAGCCTTCTTCTAAACTCTGGGGCCAACGTCCTGACTTTC	CASSLLLNSGANVLTF
.	TRBD2	TRBV19	TRBJ2-5	TGTGCCAGTAGAGGACTAGCGGGAGACCAAGAGACCCAGTACTTC	CASRGLAGDQETQYF
.	.	TRBV4-3	TRBJ2-1	TGCGCCAGCAGCCAAGCGGGGCCGGTCGGTGAGCAGTTCTTC	CASSQAGPVGEQFF
.	TRBD1	TRBV28	TRBJ2-1	TGTGCCAGCAGTTCACAGACAGGGTTGTTGGAGCAGTTCTTC	CASSSQTGLLEQFF
.	.	TRBV16	TRBJ1-4	TGTGCCAGCAGCCATGGGGGGATAAATGAAAAACTGTTTTTT	CASSHGGINEKLFF
.	.	TRBV9	TRBJ2-6	TGTGCCAGCAGCGTAGGGCAGACTCTAACTGGGGCCAACGTCCTGACTTTC	CASSVGQTLTGANVLTF
.	.	TRBV2	TRBJ1-1	TGTGCCAGCAGTTACGGACCGCGGGACACTGAAGCTTTCTTT	CASSYGPRDTEAFF
.	.	TRBV7-6	TRBJ2-7	TGTGCCAGCAGCTTAGTAGCCCAAACCTACGAGCAGTACTTC	CASSLVAQTYEQYF
.	.	TRBV5-1	TRBJ1-3	TGCGCCAGCAGCACCGGGGCCCGGGGGACCGGAAACACCATATATTTT	CASSTGARGTGNTIYF
.	.	TRBV28	TRBJ2-7	TGTGCCACAACTAAAGGGAGCGGGACAATCTACGAGCAGTACTTC	CATTKGSGTIYEQYF
.	.	TRBV4-1	TRBJ1-4	TGCGCCAGCAGTCTAACAGGAGTTAATGAAAAACTGTTTTTT	CASSLTGVNEKLFF
.	TRBD1	TRBV7-9	TRBJ2-1	TGTGCCAGCAGCTCCACGGTCCGGGACAGGGGTGACGATGAGCAGTTCTTC	CASSSTVRDRGDDEQFF
few	.	TRBV6-4	TRBJ2-5	TGTGCCAGCAGTGCCTCTAGCGAGGGAGGAGAGACCCAGTACTTC	CASSASSEGGETQYF
.	TRBD2	TRBV25-1	TRBJ2-7	TGTGCCAGCGGCTCTCGGGGGGAGGACGGGAACGAGCAGTACTTC	CASGSRGEDGNEQYF
.	.	TRBV30	TRBJ1-2	TGTGCCTGGAGCTCGGGAGTGAGGGGAGGAGGCTACACCTTC	CAWSSGVRGGGYTF
.	.	TRBV19	TRBJ1-1	TGTGCCAGTAGCAACTATAGGAACACTGAAGCTTTCTTT	CASSNYRNTEAFF
once	TRBD1	TRBV7-9	TRBJ2-2	TGTGCCAGCAGCCATCGGACAGGGATTAACACCGGGGAGCTGTTTTTT	CASSHRTGINTGELFF
.	TRBD2	TRBV27	TRBJ2-2	TGTGCCACCAGACCACTAGCGGGAGTCGCCGGGGAGCTGTTTTTT	CATRPLAGVAGELFF